The sample holds a few counts of the clone carrying this TCR beta chain. Its antigen is unidentified. This sample stems from a study of beta chain features in type 1 diabetes. Study-level results: When Type 1 diabetes patients were examined, their TCRB CDR3s proved moderately but significantly shorter in all four CD4+ subsets.

The sequenced template was cDNA made from the entire isolated RNA. Generated by immunoSEQ multiplex PCR, the TCRdb table keeps only in-frame clones and is missing some. The table includes about 650,000 clones, roughly 12% detected once. This CDR3 is built from 19 residues. Per the germline V gene, CDR1 is SGHAT and CDR2 is FQNNGV. J was trimmed by 2 bases and V by 1 base; bases with no gene match: 11. Sorting based on CD45RO/CCR7/CD25/CD127/CD95/CD27 separated CD4+ naive, central memory, regulatory and stem cell-like memory cells. This receptor was identified in a man aged 25-45 years with type 1 diabetes. Sequenced sample: naive CD4+ T cells from blood. The chain combines TRBV11-2 with TRBJ2-1; TRBD1 agrees at 10 bases. The CDR3, as DNA: TGTGCCAGCAGCTTAGGGGCCTACCTTGGACAGGGGGCCTACAATGAGCAGTTCTTC. Residues: CASSLGAYLGQGAYNEQFF.